These 6 T cell receptor beta chains came from one sample sequenced in a study of sequential checkpoint blockade in melanoma. The assay was immunoSEQ multiplex PCR, and TCRdb's table has in-frame clones only and misses some. The sample shows tens of thousands of clones, approximately 90% of them seen only once. Described treatment: randomized to nivolumab then ipilimumab (arm A) or the reverse (arm B). This specimen consisted of CD8+ T cells sorted from blood (inferred from file names), obtained from a patient given nivolumab and ipilimumab in sequence. The receptors come from a human donor with melanoma.

This chain connects TRBV11-3 to TRBJ1-2, with D uncertain. CDR1 and CDR2 (germline): SGHNT, YENEEA. The CDR3 length is 13 residues. Trimming pared 5 bases from V and 8 bases from J, leaving 15 bases between. The CDR3 spells CASSPAHEQGYTF. In DNA, the CDR3 is TGTGCCAGCAGCCCCGCCCACGAACAGGGCTACACCTTC.

The chain employs TRBV2 and TRBJ1-4, with D perhaps matching TRBD1 (5 bases). This CDR3 comprises 15 residues. V lost 4 bases and J 3 bases, leaving 12 bases between the germline ends. Germline V gives CDR1 SNHLY, CDR2 FYNNEI. In nucleotides, the CDR3 is TGTGCCAGCAGTGTATGGCCCAGGGCTAATGAAAAACTGTTTTTT. Protein: CASSVWPRANEKLFF.

V is TRBV6-6 and J is TRBJ1-5, with D possibly being TRBD1 (5 bases). CDR3 length: 12 amino acids. Trimming removed 6 bases at V and 5 bases at J, with 8 bases between. Germline V CDR1 and CDR2: MNHNY, SVGAGI (reference sequence). This chain's CDR3 is CASRVGDQPQHF. The CDR3 DNA follows: TGTGCCAGCAGGGTAGGGGATCAGCCCCAGCATTTT.

This clone turned up a few times. CDR3 DNA sequence: TGTGCCAGCAGCTGGGGACAGGGCTACGAGCAGTACTTC. Amino acid sequence: CASSWGQGYEQYF. This rearrangement joins TRBV7-9 to TRBJ2-7; 9 bases match TRBD1. Germline CDR1 is SEHNR and CDR2 is FQNEAQ (reference sequence). The CDR3 is made up of 13 amino acids. The ends lost 4 bases at V and 3 bases at J; junction bases unmatched: 1.

The chain is built from TRBV27 and TRBJ2-1, with D possibly being TRBD2 (6 bases). Germline-derived CDR1 and CDR2 are MNHEY and SMNVEV (reference sequence). Deletions cut 2 bases from V and 7 bases from J, with 6 bases between. This CDR3 contains 12 residues. CDR3: CASSLAGNEQFF. CDR3 DNA: TGTGCCAGCAGTTTAGCGGGGAATGAGCAGTTCTTC.

The chain carries TRBV27 and TRBJ1-1, with no clear D. From germline, CDR1 is MNHEY and CDR2 SMNVEV (reference sequence). The CDR3 runs 15 residues. V was trimmed by 6 bases and J by 1 base, leaving 15 bases between them. The CDR3: CASRIMTGGNTEAFF. CDR3 nucleotide sequence: TGTGCCAGCAGAATTATGACCGGAGGGAACACTGAAGCTTTCTTT.